These 12 T cell receptor beta chains were all obtained from the same sample, sequenced in a study of T cell responses to AZD1222 COVID-19 vaccine. TCRdb's table, derived via immunoSEQ multiplex PCR, lists solely in-frame clones and lacks some. This repertoire shows about 170,000 clones, 90% found once; its top ten account for roughly 2.8%. Sequencing was performed on peripheral blood, taken on day 0 of AZD1222 vaccination. The source is an adult in good health.

The chain combines TRBV27 with TRBJ1-2, with D unresolved. V was trimmed by 6 bases and J by 5 bases, leaving 13 bases between them. The CDR3 runs 13 residues. Per the germline V gene, CDR1 is MNHEY and CDR2 is SMNVEV (reference sequence). This CDR3 reads CASRTGSPYGYTF. CDR3 nucleotide sequence: TGTGCCAGCAGAACCGGGTCCCCATATGGCTACACCTTC.

V gene TRBV7-2 combines with J gene TRBJ1-6, with 8 positions matching TRBD1. CDR1 and CDR2 from the germline V gene are SGHTA and FQGNSA. Trimming removed 4 bases from V and 3 bases from J; junction bases left unmatched: 8. This CDR3 contains 17 residues. The DNA of the CDR3 is TGTGCCAGCAGCTCAGGACAGGGAACCTTCTATAATTCACCCCTCCACTTT. It is translated as CASSSGQGTFYNSPLHF.

The CDR3 DNA follows: TGTGCCAGCAGCTTAGAGGGACAGGGGCCAGTCGAGCAGTACTTC. It yields the protein CASSLEGQGPVEQYF. The V and J genes are TRBV5-5 and TRBJ2-7; 10 positions agree with TRBD1. CDR3 length equals 15 residues. The ends lost 2 bases at V and 6 bases at J; junction bases unmatched: 8. CDR1 SGHKS and CDR2 YYEKEE come from the germline V gene (reference sequence).

The chain employs TRBV2 and TRBJ1-1; D ambiguous. Trimming removed 7 bases at V and 3 bases at J, with 12 bases between. CDR3 length equals 13 residues. Germline-derived CDR1 and CDR2 are SNHLY and FYNNEI. As DNA, the CDR3 is TGTGCCAGCACGGGAGGATGGGACACTGAAGCTTTCTTT. This translates into CASTGGWDTEAFF.

The chain combines TRBV7-2 with TRBJ1-4, with a possible D match to TRBD1 (5 bases). CDR1 is SGHTA, CDR2 FQGNSA, per germline. The V end was cut by 2 bases, the J end by 4 bases, with 14 bases between. The CDR3 has 16 residues. CDR3 sequence reads: CASSLWGGAGNEKLFF. CDR3 bases: TGTGCCAGCAGCTTATGGGGAGGGGCGGGTAATGAAAAACTGTTTTTT.

This sequence joins TRBV6-5 and TRBJ2-2; D call uncertain. Deletions cut 2 bases from V and 4 bases from J, with 8 bases between. The germline CDR1 and CDR2 sequences are MNHEY and SVGAGI. This CDR3 region has 14 residues. In nucleotides, the CDR3 is TGTGCCAGCAGTTACCCCCGAGGCACCGGGGAGCTGTTTTTT. The encoded protein is CASSYPRGTGELFF.

The chain combines TRBV7-2 with TRBJ2-1; 7 bases fit TRBD1. CDR3 length equals 17 residues. CDR1 is SGHTA, CDR2 FQGNSA, per germline. Trimming cost V 2 bases and J 4 bases; bases outside gene matches: 11. The CDR3 sequence is CASSLSPGTAYYNEQFF. The CDR3 DNA reads as TGTGCCAGCAGCTTAAGTCCCGGGACAGCCTATTACAATGAGCAGTTCTTC.

CDR3 coding DNA: TGTGCCAGCAGATACAGGGGTAATTCACCCCTCCACTTT. This translates into CASRYRGNSPLHF. This chain joins TRBV27 and TRBJ1-6, with 7 bases that match TRBD1. The CDR3 runs to 13 residues. V dropped 6 bases and J dropped 6; count of bases not matched to a gene: 2. Germline assignment: CDR1 MNHEY and CDR2 SMNVEV (reference sequence).

V gene TRBV30 combines with J gene TRBJ1-2; D may be TRBD1 (5 bases). The V end lost 4 bases, the J end lost 2 bases, and 11 bases lay between the germline ends. This CDR3 is 13 amino acids long. From germline, CDR1 is GTSNPN and CDR2 SVGIG (reference sequence). CDR3 protein: CAWMARANYGYTF. As DNA, the CDR3 is TGTGCCTGGATGGCCAGGGCAAACTATGGCTACACCTTC.

The chain uses TRBV9 and TRBJ1-1; 7 nucleotides match TRBD1. The V gene's germline CDR1 is SGDLS and CDR2 YYNGEE. The CDR3 totals 15 residues. V shed 3 bases, J shed 2 bases, and the junction held 7 bases outside the gene matches. For the CDR3, the DNA is TGTGCCAGCAGCGCGACAGGGAGTCTAAACACTGAAGCTTTCTTT. Protein: CASSATGSLNTEAFF.

This clone was seen more than once but under ten times. V usage is TRBV12-3 or TRBV12-4 and J usage is TRBJ1-1, with a possible D match to TRBD1 (6 bases). This CDR3 is built from 13 residues. With 3 bases removed from V and 5 bases from J, the gap between germline ends came to 10 bases. The chain's CDR3 is CASSFGGHTEAFF. In nucleotides, the CDR3 is TGTGCCAGCAGTTTTGGGGGGCATACTGAAGCTTTCTTT.

This rearrangement joins TRBV7-2 to TRBJ2-7; 8 bases align to TRBD1. Germline V gives CDR1 SGHTA, CDR2 FQGNSA. This CDR3 contains 14 residues. Trimming cost V 3 bases and J 6 bases; bases outside gene matches: 7. CDR3: CASSFPGGFSEQYF. Written as DNA, the CDR3 is TGTGCCAGCAGCTTTCCAGGGGGCTTCTCCGAGCAGTACTTC.